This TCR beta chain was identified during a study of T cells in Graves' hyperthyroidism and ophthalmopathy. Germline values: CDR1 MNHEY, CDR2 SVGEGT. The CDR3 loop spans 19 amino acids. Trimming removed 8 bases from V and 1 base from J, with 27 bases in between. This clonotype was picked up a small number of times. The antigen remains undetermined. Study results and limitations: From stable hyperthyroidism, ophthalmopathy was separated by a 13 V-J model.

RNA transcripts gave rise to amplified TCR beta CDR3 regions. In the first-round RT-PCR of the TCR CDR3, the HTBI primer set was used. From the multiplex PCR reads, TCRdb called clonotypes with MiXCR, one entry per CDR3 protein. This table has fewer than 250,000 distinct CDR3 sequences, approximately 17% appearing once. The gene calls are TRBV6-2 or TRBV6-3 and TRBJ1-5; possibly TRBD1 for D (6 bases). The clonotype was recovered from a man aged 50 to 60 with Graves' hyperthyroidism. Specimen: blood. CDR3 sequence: CASALYPFHDRYSNQPQHF. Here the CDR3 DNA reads TGTGCCAGCGCCTTGTACCCTTTTCACGACAGGTACAGCAATCAGCCCCAGCATTTT.